These 5 T cell receptor beta chains were all obtained from the same sample, sequenced in a study of vaccination and CD4 T cells after COVID-19. Specified treatment: approximately 10-day PBMC culture with coronavirus spike peptide pools or control peptides (ViraFEST assay). The collection of CD4+ T cells from the unexposed donor took place before the COVID-19 pandemic (2011-2018). With the Oncomine TCR Beta short-read assay, DNA from cultured CD4+ T cells was sequenced. TCRdb used MiXCR to reprocess the PCR reads, holding one entry per CDR3 protein. The data show about 5,900 distinct CDR3 sequences, approximately 35% seen once. Their specific antigens are unknown. Sequencing used CD4+ T cells from blood, cultured in vitro. The receptor set was obtained from a human donor in good health.

This clonotype was detected only once. The V and J genes are TRBV27 and TRBJ2-1, with D perhaps TRBD1 or TRBD2 (5 bases each). Trimming shortened V by 6 bases and J by 4 bases, and 16 bases separated the two germline ends. Germline values: CDR1 MNHEY, CDR2 SMNVEV (reference sequence). This CDR3 is 15 amino acids long. The CDR3 coding sequence is TGTGCCAGCAGCCCGGGACGGGGACCTTACAATGAGCAGTTCTTC. It specifies CASSPGRGPYNEQFF.

In this sample, this clonotype is medium-sized (0.01 to 0.1%). The CDR3, as DNA: TGCAGTGCTAGGAGCGGGGGAGACTATGGCTACACCTTC. Translating gives CSARSGGDYGYTF. The rearrangement links TRBV20-1 to TRBJ1-2, with a tentative D call TRBD1 (5 bases). V lost 3 bases and J 3 bases, leaving 11 bases between the germline ends. Germline-derived CDR1 and CDR2 are DFQATT and SNEGSKA (reference sequence). There are 13 residues in the CDR3.

This chain links TRBV20-1 with TRBJ2-7; D remains unclear. Trimming stripped 1 base from V and 2 bases from J, with 12 bases between. The CDR3 sequence is 14 residues long. In germline, CDR1 is DFQATT, CDR2 SNEGSKA (reference sequence). The CDR3 region is CSARARLDTYEQYF. CDR3 nucleotide sequence: TGCAGTGCTAGAGCGCGGTTGGATACCTACGAGCAGTACTTC.

The chain links TRBV24-1 to TRBJ1-1; D is undetermined. The CDR3 runs 13 residues. Germline V gene sequence: CDR1 KGHDR, CDR2 SFDVKD. V lost 9 bases and J lost 1, with 11 bases in between. The CDR3, as DNA: TGTGCCACCGGGTTCGAGGGGAACACTGAAGCTTTCTTT. Translating it yields CATGFEGNTEAFF.

This clonotype has more than one count but fewer than ten. The J gene is TRBJ2-3, the V gene TRBV7-2; 9 positions agree with TRBD2. V shed 7 bases and J 5 bases; nucleotides not matched to a gene: 10. The CDR3 runs 15 residues. CDR1 and CDR2 from the germline V gene are SGHTA and FQGNSA. The CDR3 sequence is CASTPGGGGRDTQYF. The CDR3 DNA follows: TGTGCCAGCACCCCTGGCGGGGGGGGCCGAGATACGCAGTATTTT.